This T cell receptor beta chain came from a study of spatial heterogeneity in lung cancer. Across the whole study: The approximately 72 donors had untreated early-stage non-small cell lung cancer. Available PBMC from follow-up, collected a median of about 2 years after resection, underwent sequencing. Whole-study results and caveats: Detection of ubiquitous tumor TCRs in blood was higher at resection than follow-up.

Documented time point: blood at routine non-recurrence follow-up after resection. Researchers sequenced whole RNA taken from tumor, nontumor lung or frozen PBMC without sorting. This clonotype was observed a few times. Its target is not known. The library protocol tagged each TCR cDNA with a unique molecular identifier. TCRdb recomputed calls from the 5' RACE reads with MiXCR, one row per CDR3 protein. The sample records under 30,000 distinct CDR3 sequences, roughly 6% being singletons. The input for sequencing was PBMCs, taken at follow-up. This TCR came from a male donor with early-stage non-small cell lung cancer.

The CDR3 spells CASSLTTEGQETQYF. The CDR3 DNA reads TGTGCCAGCAGTTTAACTACCGAGGGCCAAGAGACCCAGTACTTC. This chain uses TRBV12-3 or TRBV12-4 with TRBJ2-5, with D possibly being TRBD2 (5 bases). Trimming shortened V by 2 bases and J by 1 base, and 11 bases separated the two germline ends. The CDR3 runs to 15 residues.